This TCR beta chain was identified in a study of T cells after yellow fever vaccination. They built TCR cDNA with 5'RACE template switching, a step that put in a universal primer site and UMIs. TCRdb reprocessed the 5' RACE reads with MiXCR, giving one entry per CDR3 protein. The data show hundreds of thousands of distinct CDR3 sequences, around 12% seen once. The table lists this clonotype with a few counts. The V and J ends lost 2 bases and 1 base, in that order; junction bases with no gene match: 5. Germline assignment: CDR1 GTSNPN and CDR2 SVGIG (reference sequence). There are 14 residues in the CDR3.

This TCR was recovered from a man aged 30-40 years who received the YFV17D yellow fever vaccine. The input for sequencing was PBMCs, taken on the day of the yellow fever booster vaccination. The chain uses TRBV30 and TRBJ2-7, with 7 nucleotides matching TRBD2. The CDR3 protein is CAWSSGGSSYEQYF. Here the CDR3 DNA reads TGTGCCTGGAGTAGTGGCGGGAGTTCCTACGAGCAGTACTTC.